This T cell receptor (beta chain) is from a study of cytomegalovirus exposure and HLA in healthy donors (dated by TCRdb to 2016 to 2017). Notes on the research overall: In an earlier analysis of 450 to 750 of the donors, roughly 300 Gb of sequence data and 100 million or so unique TCR beta sequences from some 170 million T cells were reported. An early release covering roughly 640 HLA-typed donors comprised approximately 300 gigabases of sequencing data and approximately 80 million unique TCR sequences. Of the roughly 390 genotyped donors, approximately 80% were placed in the genetic ancestry cluster associated with self-reported Caucasian donors. The study was designed to test whether signatures of past pathogen exposure could be identified by cataloging public T cell receptors. The study profiled the T cell repertoires of hundreds of subjects by immunosequencing and related them to cytomegalovirus serostatus. A separate validation cohort of roughly 110 different subjects was used in addition to the roughly 700-subject first cohort. High-throughput TCR immunosequencing, statistical association of individual TCRs with disease status, and machine learning were combined to predict cytomegalovirus infection status. A later analysis re-examined previously published TCR beta repertoires from 610 or so donors and added high-resolution HLA genotyping to investigate patterns of TCR occurrence. The later analysis used no new phenotypic data to find candidate immune exposures, relying instead on TCR beta sequences and their occurrence across donors. An earlier analysis of fewer than 700 of the donors applied high-throughput TCR beta sequencing to assess whether each TCR beta V gene segment acted as functional or pseudogenic. Donor age, sex, ethnicity and CMV serostatus were compiled together with the repertoire data. Genome-wide SNP genotypes for about 65% of the roughly 700 donors were used in a later genetic analysis, which treated that subset as a discovery cohort. Every discovery cohort repertoire had been produced on one sequencing platform. HLA typing included class I and class II loci at four-digit resolution. The number of donors typed differed by locus, with about 629-630 for A, B, C, DRB1 and DQB1, around 520 for DQA1, approximately 580 for DPA1, and some 440 for DPB1. Four or five DR-DQ haplotypes were handled as single units for association and clustering because linkage in the cohort was strong. Across 398 genotyped donors of the cohort, an average of approximately 240,000 unique TCR beta nucleotide sequences per donor were sequenced, and around 20% of those sequences were non-productive.

As concerns this clone: The target of this receptor is not known. Base qualities were left out, and no much larger clone turns up one base away.

Points the paper makes about the study in general: The sequencing pipeline was judged likely to have produced a cluster of highly shared sequence variants as a technical artifact. The classifier was reported to diagnose cytomegalovirus status with high specificity and sensitivity in both the original cohort and the validation cohort. The authors suggested that the approach could potentially be extended to other disease states and immunological phenotypes. When HLA alleles, especially DR and DQ, strongly co-occurred, attributing TCR associations to individual alleles was difficult. In an earlier analysis of roughly 560 of the donors, most TCR beta V segments were observed in productive rearrangements about 90% or about 30% of the time, broadly matching IMGT annotations. According to a later analysis, parvovirus B19, influenza, CMV and Epstein-Barr virus appeared linked to several top co-occurrence clusters. A later analysis found that TCR association rates varied across HLA loci, with DRB1 alleles showing the most associated TCRs and HLA-C alleles the fewest. V-gene and J-gene trimming of TCR beta chains was associated with a missense DCLRE1C variant in a later genetic analysis, and the association was replicated in an independent cohort. The presence/absence analyses assumed that sequencing depth was roughly uniform across donors, and that assumption may not be true. Correlated functional status among segregating V segments might be attributable to linkage disequilibrium, but an unknown experimental factor could not be ruled out. Some IMGT-functional V segments, including TRBV6-2 and TRBV6-3, could not be distinguished by the 87-base-pair reads and were therefore excluded. Because counts were too low, some 17 rarely observed V segments, including chromosome 9 orphons, were excluded from the earlier analysis of about 500 of the donors. While some public TCRs were present in many individuals, most TCR sequences turned up only very rarely across donors. Because HLA typing was unavailable for some donors at each locus, only the typed subset was used in association tests. The study listed 150 to 200 TCR beta chains as associated with cytomegalovirus. In this cohort, only TCR beta chains were sequenced, and detectable features were limited by the absence of alpha or paired-chain data. Compared with equally common non-associated chains, HLA-associated TCR beta chains in a later analysis were more clonally expanded and had lower generation probabilities. A later analysis associated 16,951 TCR beta sequences with specific HLA alleles at a false discovery rate of 0.05. In vitro tests confirmed that a few of the cytomegalovirus-associated TCR beta chains recognize cytomegalovirus antigens. A later genetic analysis reported fewer N-insertions in productive TCRs among donors in an Asian-associated ancestry cluster than the roughly 670-donor mean. Most CMV-associated TCR beta chains appeared to be HLA-restricted in a later analysis, and the HLA associations seemed to be driven largely by CMV exposure. Immune exposure information for the cohort was limited to CMV serostatus. A further reported finding was that TCR beta sequences accurately predicted the HLA-A and HLA-B alleles for most subjects in the first cohort.

In total, more than 500 healthy bone marrow donors made up the cohort. Cohort members were all nominally healthy when sampled, although unrecorded immune exposures were likely present. The donor tested CMV seronegative and was one of the 352 seronegative cohort members. Each donor provided a peripheral blood sample, and peripheral blood mononuclear cells were used for TCR beta sequencing. The Qiagen DNeasy Blood Extraction Kit was used to extract genomic DNA from the blood cell samples. Based on the germline V gene, the CDR1 and CDR2 sequences are MNHNS and SASEGT. Trimming costs V 6 bases and J 6 bases, and their ends lie 15 bases apart. The CDR3 holds 14 amino acids from the cysteine to the phenylalanine. Of all the DNA, just the CDR3 is kept, 42 bases in frame from base 1. The library was generated by the immunoSEQ multiplex PCR assay. The multiplex PCR relied on a mix of 60 forward primers for TCR Vbeta segments and 13 reverse primers for TCR Jbeta segments. The CDR3 region of rearranged TCR beta genes was amplified from genomic DNA by a multiplex PCR assay. On the Illumina HiSeq System, the amplified TCR beta libraries were sequenced as 87-base-pair reads. In the paper's pipeline: Across the 600 to 700 repertoires, a later analysis counted around 80 million unique TCR beta chains, 8.5 million to 12 million of which were shared by at least two donors. Raw reads were error-corrected and collapsed into unique sequences with a nearest-neighbor algorithm that merged closely related sequences to remove PCR and sequencing errors. Alignment of CDR3 sequences to IMGT reference sequences was used to assign V, D and J gene segments. Each retained sequence needed at least a six-nucleotide match to both a V gene segment and a J gene segment. A rearrangement counted as productive if the CDR3 had no stop codons and remained in frame with V and J, and every other rearrangement counted as non-productive. CDR3 was defined according to IMGT convention as the region running from the second conserved V-encoded cysteine to the conserved J-encoded phenylalanine. The earlier analysis of 550 to 650 of the donors excluded any sequence lacking an unambiguous match to a single V gene segment. In an earlier analysis of approximately 560 of the donors, a V segment was called functional when productive rearrangements were above 56.7%, and segregating when the standard deviation between donors exceeded 5%. A statistical classification framework was built for diagnosing cytomegalovirus status from the catalog of TCR beta chain sequences. A later analysis assigned V and J genes by comparing TCR nucleotide sequences with IMGT/GENE-DB human TR gene sequences. A later analysis assigned CDR3 sequences and most-parsimonious VDJ recombination scenarios with the TCRdist pipeline. In a later analysis, each TCR beta chain was defined by its CDR3 amino acid sequence together with its V-gene family, and reads without a unique V-gene family were excluded. A later analysis removed 592 highly shared, low-generation-probability nucleotide sequences to deal with suspected cross-contamination and a sequencing artifact. In a later analysis, a clonal expansion index was calculated for each public chain from normalized within-repertoire ranks of inferred template counts. In a later analysis, generation probabilities were computed using a VDJ recombination model fitted to out-of-frame rearrangements, and the results were checked against IGoR. Hypergeometric tests were used in a later analysis to score TCR-TCR, TCR-HLA and TCR-CMV co-occurrence, with a repertoire-size bias correction applied to the TCR pairs. In a later analysis, false discovery rates were estimated by permuting HLA or CMV assignments 20 times. In a later analysis, co-occurring TCRs were grouped using DBSCAN, and TCRdist sequence similarity was added for clustering within HLA-allele-positive subsets. For co-occurrence clustering, repertoires with fewer than 30,000 or more than 120,000 public chains were excluded, along with roughly five repertoires with anomalous nucleotide sharing. TCRdb's version of the immuneACCESS table is confined to in-frame rearrangements and falls short of the full clone set. An unresolved V gene accounts for under half of the shortfall where checked; the remainder is of unknown origin. The V and J calls and clone size come from that table; D and trimming were worked out from the DNA. A total of a few hundred thousand clones appear in this sample, 85% to 90% of them only once. Jointly, the top ten make up over 0.95% of the sample.

This TCR was recovered from a woman aged 18-29 years in good health and CMV-seronegative. This receptor chain uses TRBV6-1 and TRBJ2-1; TRBD1 is perhaps the D gene, given 5 matching bases. The sample taken for sequencing was PBMCs. The CDR3 sequence is CASSFQGKGNEQFF. The sequenced DNA: TGTGCCAGCAGCTTTCAGGGAAAGGGCAATGAGCAGTTCTTC.